This is a list of T cell receptor beta chains from one sample in a study of T cells after yellow fever vaccination. TCRdb re-called the 5' RACE reads with MiXCR, one entry per CDR3 protein. The sample lists just under 600,000 distinct CDR3 sequences, roughly 13% occurring once. Sequencing used PBMCs, obtained on the day of the yellow fever booster vaccination. These receptors all stem from a man aged 30-40 years who received the YFV17D yellow fever vaccine. Each CDR3 is given with its conserved first and last residue. The D gene is left open where the match is weak. Clone size, where shown, is once, few, many, or a class for clones that have expanded.

V	D	J	size	CDR3	DNA
TRBV28	TRBD2	TRBJ2-7	few	CASSLPQRGAREQYF	TGTGCCAGCAGTTTGCCCCAGCGGGGGGCTCGGGAGCAGTACTTC
TRBV20-1	-	TRBJ2-7	-	CSARDLSEIEQYF	TGCAGTGCTAGAGATTTATCTGAGATTGAGCAGTACTTC
TRBV15	-	TRBJ1-4	few	CATSRAEQARVVF	TGTGCCACCAGCCGAGCCGAACAGGCAAGAGTGGTTTTT
TRBV20-1	-	TRBJ1-6	-	CSVQNRVNSPLHF	TGCAGTGTTCAGAACAGGGTTAATTCACCCCTCCACTTT
TRBV4-3	-	TRBJ2-1	many	CASSQEGRAHEQFF	TGCGCCAGCAGCCAAGAAGGCAGGGCCCATGAGCAGTTCTTC
TRBV28	-	TRBJ2-2	few	CASSLRTGRTGELFF	TGTGCCAGCAGTTTAAGAACAGGGCGGACCGGGGAGCTGTTTTTT
TRBV14	-	TRBJ2-7	-	CASSQDEGLPIPIHEQYF	TGTGCCAGCAGCCAAGATGAGGGTTTGCCGATTCCTATCCACGAGCAGTACTTC
TRBV5-5	-	TRBJ2-1	-	CASRDLPYNEQFF	TGTGCCAGCAGGGACTTACCCTACAATGAGCAGTTCTTC
TRBV11-2	-	TRBJ2-1	-	CASSGSHEQFF	TGTGCCAGCAGTGGTAGCCATGAGCAGTTCTTC
TRBV27	-	TRBJ1-3	-	CASSPPGGHTIYF	TGTGCCAGCAGCCCCCCCGGGGGGCACACCATATATTTT
TRBV28	TRBD2	TRBJ2-7	-	CASSLWVGGASGNYEQYF	TGTGCCAGCAGTTTATGGGTGGGTGGGGCTAGCGGGAACTACGAGCAGTACTTC
TRBV7-2	TRBD1	TRBJ2-1	-	CASSIGGTGGEQFF	TGTGCCAGCAGCATCGGGGGGACAGGGGGTGAGCAGTTCTTC
TRBV11-2	TRBD2	TRBJ2-7	-	CASSMISGGSYEQYF	TGTGCCAGCAGTATGATATCGGGAGGCTCCTACGAGCAGTACTTC
TRBV4-3	TRBD1	TRBJ2-5	-	CASSQEFTGTVEYF	TGCGCCAGCAGCCAAGAATTTACCGGGACAGTTGAGTACTTC
TRBV20-1	-	TRBJ2-5	-	CSARVDKQETQYF	TGCAGTGCTAGGGTGGACAAACAAGAGACCCAGTACTTC
TRBV10-3	-	TRBJ2-1	-	CAISESSGLVDNEQFF	TGTGCCATCAGTGAGTCAAGCGGGCTAGTCGATAATGAGCAGTTCTTC
TRBV20-1	-	TRBJ2-5	-	CSARDMGLPGETQYF	TGCAGTGCTAGAGATATGGGGCTGCCCGGGGAGACCCAGTACTTC
TRBV18	-	TRBJ2-2	-	CASSPPQQVWELFF	TGTGCCAGCTCACCACCCCAACAAGTTTGGGAGCTGTTTTTT